The 30 T cell receptor beta chains given below trace back to one sample, sequenced in a study of cytomegalovirus exposure and HLA in healthy donors. The PCR employed 60 Vbeta primers together with 13 Jbeta primers. Sequencing was performed with immunoSEQ multiplex PCR; in TCRdb, only in-frame clones are kept and a portion is missing. The sample yields around 61,000 clones, roughly 90% seen once. Material: PBMCs. Receptor source: a young man in good health and CMV-seropositive.

The V and J genes are TRBV6-5 and TRBJ2-3, with D perhaps TRBD1 (7 bases). V lost 4 bases to trimming and J lost 8 bases, with 10 bases between them. The germline V gene has CDR1 MNHEY and CDR2 SVGAGI. CDR3 length equals 12 residues. CDR3 in DNA: TGTGCCAGCAGTTCAGGGGGAGGTACGCAGTATTTT. Encoded protein: CASSSGGGTQYF.

The chain is built from TRBV6-6 and TRBJ1-1; the D gene is possibly TRBD1 (6 bases). The length of the CDR3 is 9 residues. V was shortened by 11 bases and J by 8 bases, with 9 bases between the two germline ends. CDR1 is MNHNY, CDR2 SVGAGI, per germline (reference sequence). The CDR3 nucleotides read TGTGCCGCGGGGGCCGAAGCTTTCTTT. It is translated as CAAGAEAFF.

V is TRBV6-1 and J is TRBJ2-5, with D perhaps TRBD2 (6 bases). CDR3 length: 15 amino acids. Germline CDR1 reads MNHNS; CDR2 reads SASEGT. Trimming cost V 7 bases and J 1 base, with 16 bases left between them. The CDR3 bases are TGTGCCAGCACCGTGGGGCCCGGGGGCCAAGAGACCCAGTACTTC. This translates into CASTVGPGGQETQYF.

There are a few counts of this clone. The chain is built from TRBV5-4 and TRBJ1-1; possibly TRBD1 for D (5 bases). Trimming removed 0 bases at V and 3 bases at J, with 9 bases between. This CDR3 has 14 amino acids. Germline V gene sequence: CDR1 SGHNT, CDR2 YYREEE (reference sequence). The CDR3 bases are TGTGCCAGCAGCTTGGCGGGGGGATACACTGAAGCTTTCTTT. Protein product: CASSLAGGYTEAFF. The entire variable domain, with the rest obtained from reference TRBV5-4 and TRBJ1-1, is as follows: ETGVTQSPTHLIKTRGQQVTLRCSSQSGHNTVSWYQQALGQGPQFIFQYYREEENGRGNFPPRFSGLQFPNYSSELNVNALELDDSALYLCASSLAGGYTEAFFGQGTRLTVV.

This chain uses TRBV11-2 with TRBJ2-5; 11 nucleotides match TRBD2. This CDR3 spans 17 amino acids. V was clipped by 5 bases and J by 5 bases; unmatched bases: 13. CDR1 is SGHAT and CDR2 is FQNNGV in the germline V gene. As DNA, the CDR3 is TGTGCCAGCAGCATACCGGGACTAGCGGCCCAAGCGGAGACCCAGTACTTC. It is translated as CASSIPGLAAQAETQYF.

This chain links TRBV28 with TRBJ1-4, with D uncertain. CDR3 length: 13 residues. Trimming removed 2 bases at V and 5 bases at J, with 6 bases between. From germline, CDR1 is MDHEN and CDR2 SYDVKM. For the CDR3, the DNA is TGTGCCAGCAGTTTAGGAGGGAATGAAAAACTGTTTTTT. Residues: CASSLGGNEKLFF. Full variable domain (rest looked up from reference TRBV28 and TRBJ1-4): DVKVTQSSRYLVKRTGEKVFLECVQDMDHENMFWYRQDPGLGLRLIYFSYDVKMKEKGDIPEGYSVSREKKERFSLILESASTNQTSMYLCASSLGGNEKLFFGSGTQLSVL.

This chain links TRBV6-6 with TRBJ2-7; 7 bases agree with TRBD1. Germline V gives CDR1 MNHNY, CDR2 SVGAGI (reference sequence). The junction had 9 bases not matched to a gene; V was cut back by 4 bases and J by 9 bases. This CDR3 has 13 residues. The DNA of the CDR3 is TGTGCCAGCAGTTCCTCACCAGGGGGAGCGCAGTACTTC. It encodes CASSSSPGGAQYF.

V gene TRBV5-1 combines with J gene TRBJ2-1, with 9 bases aligning to TRBD1. V dropped 5 bases and J dropped 5; count of bases not matched to a gene: 5. The V gene's germline CDR1 is SGHRS and CDR2 YFSETQ. The CDR3 spans 14 residues. CDR3: CASSRQGEDNEQFF. The DNA for the CDR3 is TGCGCCAGCAGTCGACAGGGGGAAGACAATGAGCAGTTCTTC.

The chain recombines TRBV28 with TRBJ2-7; weak D call: TRBD1 (6 bases). The CDR3 is made up of 14 amino acids. The V end was cut by 2 bases, the J end by 5 bases, with 13 bases between. Germline CDR1 and CDR2: MDHEN and SYDVKM. CDR3 sequence reads: CASSLPGVKNEQYF. The CDR3 DNA reads as TGTGCCAGCAGTTTACCAGGGGTTAAGAACGAGCAGTACTTC.

The genes are TRBV11-3 and TRBJ2-1, with D unclear. The CDR3 sequence is 12 residues long. Germline V gene sequence: CDR1 SGHNT, CDR2 YENEEA. The ends were cut back, 8 bases at V and 4 bases at J, with 9 bases in the middle. This chain's CDR3 is CASSRNYNEQFF. The CDR3 coding sequence is TGTGCCAGCTCCAGAAATTACAATGAGCAGTTCTTC.

The V call is TRBV20-1, the J call TRBJ1-1; D not certain. The germline V gene encodes CDR1 DFQATT and CDR2 SNEGSKA (reference sequence). Trimming took off 6 bases at V and 8 bases at J, with 10 bases between the two ends. CDR3 length: 10 residues. The CDR3 reads CSALQPEAFF. The CDR3 DNA reads TGCAGTGCCCTACAGCCGGAAGCTTTCTTT.

The chain joins TRBV6-5 to TRBJ1-5, with D unclear. This CDR3 has 13 residues. CDR1 and CDR2 from the germline V gene are MNHEY and SVGAGI. V gave up 5 bases and J gave up 0 bases, with 5 bases separating them. This chain's CDR3 is CASSTYSNQPQHF. CDR3 nucleotide sequence: TGTGCCAGCAGTACATATAGCAATCAGCCCCAGCATTTT.

The V and J genes are TRBV14 and TRBJ2-1; D unresolved. Germline-derived CDR1 and CDR2 are SGHDN and FVKESK. V lost 4 bases, J lost 2 bases, and 12 bases lay in between. The CDR3 runs to 15 residues. The CDR3 DNA sequence: TGTGCCAGCAGCCGACCAGGAATAGCCTACAATGAGCAGTTCTTC. It encodes CASSRPGIAYNEQFF.

The chain carries TRBV11-3 and TRBJ2-5; 7 positions match TRBD2. In germline, CDR1 is SGHNT, CDR2 YENEEA. The junction had 7 bases not matched to a gene; V was cut back by 1 base and J by 5 bases. The CDR3 sequence is 15 residues long. CDR3: CASSLGGREFETQYF. DNA of the CDR3: TGTGCCAGCAGCTTAGGAGGGCGGGAGTTCGAGACCCAGTACTTC.

The chain combines TRBV5-1 with TRBJ2-1; TRBD2 matches at 8 bases. CDR1 is SGHRS and CDR2 is YFSETQ in the germline V gene. V shed 7 bases, J shed 5 bases, and the junction held 8 bases outside the gene matches. CDR3 length equals 14 residues. The CDR3 DNA sequence: TGCGCCAGCTCCAAGACTAGCGAACACAATGAGCAGTTCTTC. As protein: CASSKTSEHNEQFF.

This clone was found once. The V call is TRBV5-1, the J call TRBJ2-5; D is possibly TRBD1 (5 bases). The CDR3 sequence is 15 residues long. CDR1 and CDR2 (germline): SGHRS, YFSETQ. V was cut by 2 bases and J by 1 base, with 12 bases left in between. Written as DNA, the CDR3 is TGCGCCAGCAGCTTTTCAGGGTGGACCCAAGAGACCCAGTACTTC. It codes for CASSFSGWTQETQYF.

V gene TRBV7-9 combines with J gene TRBJ1-1; 7 positions agree with TRBD1. Germline V lookup: CDR1 SEHNR, CDR2 FQNEAQ (reference sequence). V gave up 4 bases and J gave up 4 bases; unmatched junction bases: 6. The CDR3 covers 14 residues. CDR3 region: CASSSTRQGTEAFF. CDR3 bases: TGTGCCAGCAGCTCAACAAGACAGGGCACTGAAGCTTTCTTT.

V usage is TRBV19 and J usage is TRBJ2-5; 9 nucleotides line up with TRBD2. CDR1 and CDR2 from the germline V gene are LNHDA and SQIVND (reference sequence). The length of the CDR3 is 16 residues. The J segment lost 2 bases and the V segment lost 1 base, leaving 5 bases of the junction unmatched. CDR3 coding DNA: TGTGCCAGTAGTATAGGCACTAGCGGGCCACAAGAGACCCAGTACTTC. This gives the protein CASSIGTSGPQETQYF.

This chain connects TRBV19 to TRBJ2-1; D not resolved. CDR3 length: 14 residues. Germline-derived CDR1 and CDR2 are LNHDA and SQIVND (reference sequence). Trimming pared 6 bases from V and 0 bases from J, leaving 9 bases between. CDR3 nucleotide sequence: TGTGCCAGTAGGGATGCTAGCTCCTACAATGAGCAGTTCTTC. This gives the protein CASRDASSYNEQFF.

This clone was seen a handful of times. The CDR3 is CASSTRDREAFF. The CDR3 DNA reads as TGTGCCAGCAGCACCCGGGACAGAGAAGCTTTCTTT. The chain recombines TRBV5-6 with TRBJ1-1; 7 nucleotides match TRBD1. The CDR3 sequence is 12 residues long. The germline gives CDR1 SGHDT, CDR2 YYEEEE. The V segment lost 4 bases and the J segment 8 bases; nucleotides outside the gene matches: 5. The variable domain in full, with the rest retrieved from reference TRBV5-6 and TRBJ1-1, is DAGVTQSPTHLIKTRGQQVTLRCSPKSGHDTVSWYQQALGQGPQFIFQYYEEEERQRGNFPDRFSGHQFPNYSSELNVNALLLGDSALYLCASSTRDREAFFGQGTRLTVV.

The chain combines TRBV6-5 with TRBJ2-3; 9 bases agree with TRBD2. Germline CDR1 reads MNHEY; CDR2 reads SVGAGI. Unmatched junction bases numbered 7, after V lost 8 bases and J lost 4 bases. The length of the CDR3 is 14 residues. Here the CDR3 DNA reads TGTGCCAGCTGCGGGGGGGTGGTCGCAGATACGCAGTATTTT. Translation: CASCGGVVADTQYF.

The chain carries TRBV7-9 and TRBJ2-1, with 10 bases aligning to TRBD2. The ends lost 4 bases at V and 0 bases at J; junction bases unmatched: 6. Germline V gene data show CDR1 as SEHNR and CDR2 as FQNEAQ (reference sequence). The CDR3 is 17 residues long. The CDR3: CASSSGLAPSSYNEQFF. CDR3 coding DNA: TGTGCCAGCAGCTCGGGACTAGCGCCAAGCTCCTACAATGAGCAGTTCTTC.

The chain links TRBV5-1 to TRBJ2-3; D is possibly TRBD2 (5 bases). Germline lookup yields CDR1 SGHRS and CDR2 YFSETQ. V lost 7 bases to trimming and J lost 4 bases, with 16 bases between them. There are 14 residues in the CDR3. CDR3 residues: CASRNSVSSDTQYF. The CDR3 region has the DNA TGCGCCAGCCGCAATAGCGTTAGCTCAGATACGCAGTATTTT.

This rearrangement joins TRBV6-5 to TRBJ1-5, with unresolved D. CDR3 length equals 14 residues. Germline assignment: CDR1 MNHEY and CDR2 SVGAGI. The V and J ends lost 3 bases and 3 bases respectively, with 9 bases between them. The CDR3 loop reads CASSYGRYNQPQHF. CDR3 DNA: TGTGCCAGCAGTTATGGCAGGTACAATCAGCCCCAGCATTTT.

The V gene is TRBV5-1, the J gene TRBJ2-6; no firm D call. Trimming took 2 bases from V and 3 from J, leaving 6 bases between them. The CDR3 has 14 residues. CDR1 SGHRS and CDR2 YFSETQ come from the germline V gene. CDR3 nucleotide sequence: TGCGCCAGCAGCTTTGTCTTTGGGGCCAACGTCCTGACTTTC. It yields the protein CASSFVFGANVLTF.

This chain joins TRBV9 and TRBJ1-2; 8 bases line up with TRBD1. CDR1 SGDLS and CDR2 YYNGEE come from the germline V gene. The length of the CDR3 is 14 residues. The V gene end was trimmed by 4 bases and the J gene end by 8 bases; junction bases not matched to a gene: 10. The CDR3 is CASSPFPTGEGYTF. Here the CDR3 DNA reads TGTGCCAGCAGCCCTTTTCCGACAGGGGAAGGCTACACCTTC.

This chain joins TRBV6-1 and TRBJ2-5; 10 bases align to TRBD1. Trimming at V came to 5 bases and at J to 3 bases, leaving 3 bases not matched to a gene. CDR3 length equals 14 residues. Germline CDR1 reads MNHNS; CDR2 reads SASEGT. CDR3 nucleotides: TGTGCCAGCAGTTTGGGACAGGGGAAAGAGACCCAGTACTTC. Its translation: CASSLGQGKETQYF.

The genes are TRBV11-2 and TRBJ1-6; maybe TRBD1 (5 bases). The ends were cut back, 2 bases at V and 11 bases at J, with 13 bases in the middle. CDR1 and CDR2 (germline): SGHAT, FQNNGV. CDR3 size: 14 residues. The CDR3 reads CASSLRSGSPPLHF. CDR3 nucleotide sequence: TGTGCCAGCAGCTTACGGTCAGGGTCTCCACCCCTCCACTTT. The full variable domain, completed using reference TRBV11-2 and TRBJ1-6, is EAGVAQSPRYKIIEKRQSVAFWCNPISGHATLYWYQQILGQGPKLLIQFQNNGVVDDSQLPKDRFSAERLKGVDSTLKIQPAKLEDSAVYLCASSLRSGSPPLHFGNGTRLTVT.

The chain has TRBV19 and TRBJ2-5; no definite D call. From germline, CDR1 is LNHDA and CDR2 SQIVND (reference sequence). Trimming took off 6 bases at V and 2 bases at J, with 4 bases between the two ends. The CDR3 extends over 11 amino acids. The CDR3 DNA sequence: TGTGCCAGTAGCACACAAGAGACCCAGTACTTC. This gives the protein CASSTQETQYF. Complete variable domain (other parts from reference TRBV19 and TRBJ2-5): DGGITQSPKYLFRKEGQNVTLSCEQNLNHDAMYWYRQDPGQGLRLIYYSQIVNDFQKGDIAEGYSVSREKKESFPLTVTSAQKNPTAFYLCASSTQETQYFGPGTRLLVL.

The V gene is TRBV7-8, the J gene TRBJ2-3, with D maybe TRBD1 (6 bases). The CDR3 consists of 15 residues. The germline CDR1 and CDR2 sequences are SGHVS and FQNEAQ. The ends were cut back, 5 bases at V and 2 bases at J, with 14 bases in the middle. CDR3 nucleotide sequence: TGTGCCAGCAGCGCATGGAAGGGACACACAGATACGCAGTATTTT. It yields the protein CASSAWKGHTDTQYF.